The T cell receptor beta chain described here comes from a study of cytomegalovirus exposure and HLA in healthy donors. This CDR3 has 16 residues. Looked up from germline, CDR1 is MGHRA and CDR2 is YSYEKL. V was pared by 5 bases and J by 0 bases, with 14 bases between. Study results and caveats: TCR beta chain V- and J-gene trimming was linked, in a later analysis, to a missense variant in DCLRE1C. Most TCR beta V segments were productive about 87% or about 30% of the time in an earlier analysis.

Amplification used 60 Vbeta primers and 13 Jbeta primers. The table came from immunoSEQ multiplex PCR; TCRdb's copy has only in-frame clones and leaves some out. The sample records 160,000 or so clones, approximately 82% being singletons. For this clone: Its matching antigen is unknown.

Sequencing was carried out using PBMCs. This receptor was taken from a man aged 50 to 59 in good health and CMV-seropositive. The rearrangement joins TRBV4-1 to TRBJ2-1, with D uncertain. CDR3 nucleotide sequence: TGCGCCAGCAGCATCTTAGCAACGAGCTCCTACAATGAGCAGTTCTTC. It yields the protein CASSILATSSYNEQFF.